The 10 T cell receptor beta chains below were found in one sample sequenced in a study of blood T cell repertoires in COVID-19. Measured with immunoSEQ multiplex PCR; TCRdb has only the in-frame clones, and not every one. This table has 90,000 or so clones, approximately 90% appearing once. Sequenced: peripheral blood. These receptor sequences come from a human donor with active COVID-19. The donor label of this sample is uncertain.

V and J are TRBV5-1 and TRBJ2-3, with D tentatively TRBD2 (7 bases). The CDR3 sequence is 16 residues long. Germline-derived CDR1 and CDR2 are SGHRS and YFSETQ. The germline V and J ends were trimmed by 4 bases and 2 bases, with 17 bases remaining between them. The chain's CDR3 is CASSGGASGSTDTQYF. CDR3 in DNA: TGCGCCAGCAGCGGGGGGGCTAGCGGTTCCACAGATACGCAGTATTTT.

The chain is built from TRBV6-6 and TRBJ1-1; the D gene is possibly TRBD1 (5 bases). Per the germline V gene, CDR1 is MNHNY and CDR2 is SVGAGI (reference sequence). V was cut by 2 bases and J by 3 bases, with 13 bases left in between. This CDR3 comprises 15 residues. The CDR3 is CASSYRGSTDTEAFF. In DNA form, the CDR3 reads TGTGCCAGCAGTTACAGGGGATCGACGGACACTGAAGCTTTCTTT.

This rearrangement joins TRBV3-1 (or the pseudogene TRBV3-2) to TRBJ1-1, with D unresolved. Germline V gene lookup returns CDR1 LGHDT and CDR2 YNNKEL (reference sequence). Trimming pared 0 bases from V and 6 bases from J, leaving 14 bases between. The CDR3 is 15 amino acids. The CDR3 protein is CASSQDLIRRAEAFF. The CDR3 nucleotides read TGTGCCAGCAGCCAAGATTTGATCCGTCGCGCTGAAGCTTTCTTT.

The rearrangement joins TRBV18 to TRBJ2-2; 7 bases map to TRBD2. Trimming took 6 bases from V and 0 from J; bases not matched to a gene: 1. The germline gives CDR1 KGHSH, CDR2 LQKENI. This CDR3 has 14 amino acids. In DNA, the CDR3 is TGTGCCAGCTCCGGGGGGACGAACACCGGGGAGCTGTTTTTT. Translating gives CASSGGTNTGELFF. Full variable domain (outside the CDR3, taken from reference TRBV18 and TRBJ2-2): NAGVMQNPRHLVRRRGQEARLRCSPMKGHSHVYWYRQLPEEGLKFMVYLQKENIIDESGMPKERFSAEFPKEGPSILRIQQVVRGDSAAYFCASSGGTNTGELFFGEGSRLTVL.

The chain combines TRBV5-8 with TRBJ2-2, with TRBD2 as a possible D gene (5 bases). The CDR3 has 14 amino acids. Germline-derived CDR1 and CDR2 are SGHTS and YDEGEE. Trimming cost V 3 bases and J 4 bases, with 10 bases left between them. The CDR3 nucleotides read TGTGCCAGCAGCTCTGGACTGTTCACCGGGGAGCTGTTTTTT. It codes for CASSSGLFTGELFF.

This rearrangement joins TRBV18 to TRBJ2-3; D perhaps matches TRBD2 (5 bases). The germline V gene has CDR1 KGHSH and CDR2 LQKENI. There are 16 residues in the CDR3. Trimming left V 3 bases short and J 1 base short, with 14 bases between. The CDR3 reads CASSPNEGRGTDTQYF. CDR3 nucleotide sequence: TGTGCCAGCTCACCTAACGAAGGGAGAGGCACAGATACGCAGTATTTT.

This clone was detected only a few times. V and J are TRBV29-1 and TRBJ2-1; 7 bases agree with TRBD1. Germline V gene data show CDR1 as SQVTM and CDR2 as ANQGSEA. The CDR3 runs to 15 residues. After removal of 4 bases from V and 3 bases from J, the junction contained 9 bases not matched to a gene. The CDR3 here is CSVVALQGSYNEQFF. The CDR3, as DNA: TGCAGCGTTGTGGCCTTACAGGGGAGCTACAATGAGCAGTTCTTC.

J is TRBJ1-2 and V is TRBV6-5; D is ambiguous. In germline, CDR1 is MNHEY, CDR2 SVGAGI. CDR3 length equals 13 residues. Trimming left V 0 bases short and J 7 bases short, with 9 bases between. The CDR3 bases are TGTGCCAGCAGTTACTCGTGGGAGGGTGGCTACACCTTC. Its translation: CASSYSWEGGYTF.

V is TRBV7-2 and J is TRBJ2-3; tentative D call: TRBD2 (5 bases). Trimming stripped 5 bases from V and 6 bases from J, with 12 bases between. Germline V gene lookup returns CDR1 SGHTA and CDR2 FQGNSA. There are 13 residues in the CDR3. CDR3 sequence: CASSPPRGDTQYF. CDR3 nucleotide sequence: TGTGCCAGCAGCCCTCCCCGGGGTGATACGCAGTATTTT.

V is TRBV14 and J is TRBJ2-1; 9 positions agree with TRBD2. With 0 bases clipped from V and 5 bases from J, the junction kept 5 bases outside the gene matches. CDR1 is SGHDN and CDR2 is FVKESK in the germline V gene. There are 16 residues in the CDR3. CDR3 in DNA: TGTGCCAGCAGCCAAGAAGGTAGCGGGGGAGACAATGAGCAGTTCTTC. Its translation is CASSQEGSGGDNEQFF.